Listed below are T cell receptor beta chains from one sample, sequenced in a study of shared clonotypes between healthy human individuals. The data were produced by immunoSEQ multiplex PCR, yet TCRdb's version contains in-frame clones alone and is incomplete. Among roughly 720,000 clones listed, less than 95% were seen once. Material for sequencing was memory CD8+ T cells from PBMCs. These receptors originate from a man aged 18-30 years in good health. Some clones in this sample may be carry-over from other donors' samples. Each CDR3 is given with its conserved first and last residue. The order of the fields is J gene, V gene, D gene, CDR3 protein, CDR3 DNA. D genes are given only for firm matches.

TRBJ2-3 TRBV6-5 TRBD2 CASRIAGEITDTQYF TGTGCCAGCAGAATAGCGGGAGAGATCACAGATACGCAGTATTTT
TRBJ1-2 TRBV29-1 - CSVEDAGPNYGYTF TGCAGCGTTGAAGATGCAGGGCCGAACTATGGCTACACCTTC
TRBJ1-1 TRBV9 - CASSAQDTPYMNTEAFF TGTGCCAGCAGCGCCCAGGACACCCCTTACATGAACACTGAAGCTTTCTTT
TRBJ1-5 TRBV19 - CASSGYGAGAISNQPQHF TGTGCCAGTAGTGGGTATGGGGCGGGGGCGATCAGCAATCAGCCCCAGCATTTT
TRBJ1-2 TRBV27 - CASSSGRQPGYTF TGTGCCAGCAGTTCTGGGCGGCAGCCCGGCTACACCTTC
TRBJ2-2 TRBV10-3 TRBD2 CASRTRGASGRAGELFF TGTGCCAGCCGCACCCGGGGGGCTAGCGGGAGGGCCGGGGAGCTGTTTTTT
TRBJ1-5 TRBV30 - CAWSVLPGGNQPQHF TGTGCCTGGAGTGTACTGCCAGGGGGCAATCAGCCCCAGCATTTT
TRBJ1-2 TRBV9 TRBD1 CASSVDRDRLGYTF TGTGCCAGCAGCGTTGACCGGGACAGGTTAGGCTACACCTTC
TRBJ2-7 TRBV13 - CASSLGSRDEQYF TGTGCCAGCAGCTTAGGATCCCGGGACGAGCAGTACTTC
TRBJ2-3 TRBV6-5 - CASSYTKGLTDTQYF TGTGCCAGCAGTTACACTAAGGGACTCACAGATACGCAGTATTTT
TRBJ2-6 TRBV27 - CARGTTSGANVLTF TGTGCCAGAGGCACGACCTCTGGGGCCAACGTCCTGACTTTC
TRBJ2-7 TRBV7-8 TRBD1 CASSWSQGAHYEQYF TGTGCCAGCAGCTGGTCACAGGGGGCCCACTACGAGCAGTACTTC
TRBJ2-4 TRBV28 - CASSLGAKNIQYF TGTGCCAGCAGTTTAGGGGCCAAAAACATTCAGTACTTC
TRBJ2-7 TRBV15 TRBD1 CATSRVDRGEQYF TGTGCCACCAGCAGAGTTGACAGGGGCGAGCAGTACTTC
TRBJ2-3 TRBV4-2 - CASSQESPVLDTQYF TGTGCCAGCAGCCAAGAGTCCCCTGTTCTGGATACGCAGTATTTT
TRBJ1-5 TRBV4-3 - CASSQDMGDNQPQHF TGCGCCAGCAGCCAAGATATGGGGGACAATCAGCCCCAGCATTTT